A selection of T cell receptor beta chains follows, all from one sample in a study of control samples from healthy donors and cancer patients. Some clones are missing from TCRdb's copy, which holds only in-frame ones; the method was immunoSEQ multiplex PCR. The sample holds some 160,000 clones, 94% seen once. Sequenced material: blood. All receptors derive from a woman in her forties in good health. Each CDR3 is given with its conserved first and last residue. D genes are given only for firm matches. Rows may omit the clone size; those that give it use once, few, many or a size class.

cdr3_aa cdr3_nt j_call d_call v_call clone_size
CASSRGGDSPLHF TGTGCCAGCAGTAGGGGCGGGGACTCACCCCTCCACTTT TRBJ1-6 NA TRBV6-5 NA
CASSSRTGAETEAFF TGTGCCAGCAGCTCGAGGACAGGGGCGGAGACTGAAGCTTTCTTT TRBJ1-1 TRBD1 TRBV11-3 NA
CASSLAGPNQNTGELFF TGCGCCAGCAGCTTGGCTGGGCCTAACCAGAACACCGGGGAGCTGTTTTTT TRBJ2-2 NA TRBV5-1 NA
CASSQGRQENQPQHF TGCGCCAGCAGCCAAGGACGACAGGAAAATCAGCCCCAGCATTTT TRBJ1-5 NA TRBV4-3 NA
CASSSDREYQPQHF TGTGCCAGCTCCTCAGACCGAGAATATCAGCCCCAGCATTTT TRBJ1-5 NA TRBV18 NA
CASSLRRDRGFNEQFF TGTGCCAGCAGTTTAAGACGGGACAGGGGATTTAATGAGCAGTTCTTC TRBJ2-1 TRBD1 TRBV27 NA
CAISLGGTGNTIYF TGTGCCATCAGTTTGGGGGGAACTGGAAACACCATATATTTT TRBJ1-3 NA TRBV10-3 NA
CASSLGSGDTGELFF TGTGCCAGCAGCTTAGGTAGCGGAGATACCGGGGAGCTGTTTTTT TRBJ2-2 NA TRBV7-9 NA
CASSMVGSQWPQHF TGTGCCAGTAGTATGGTAGGGTCCCAATGGCCCCAGCATTTT TRBJ1-5 NA TRBV19 NA
CASSYFVGPGYGYTF TGTGCCAGCAGTTACTTTGTAGGGCCAGGCTATGGCTACACCTTC TRBJ1-2 NA TRBV6-5 NA
CASSLEVDHQHF TGTGCCAGCAGCTTAGAGGTAGACCACCAGCATTTT TRBJ1-5 NA TRBV7-2 once
CASSEAFSYEQYF TGTGCCAGCAGTGAAGCGTTCTCCTACGAGCAGTACTTC TRBJ2-7 NA TRBV2 NA
CASSPRVGTSYEQYF TGTGCCAGCAGCCCCCGGGTGGGGACCTCCTACGAGCAGTACTTC TRBJ2-7 NA TRBV7-9 NA
CASSPGTSGIFDTQYF TGTGCCAGCAGCCCCGGGACTAGCGGGATATTTGATACGCAGTATTTT TRBJ2-3 TRBD2 TRBV5-4 NA
CAISGLTGAVREQFF TGTGCCATCAGTGGCCTCACCGGGGCCGTGCGTGAGCAGTTCTTC TRBJ2-1 NA TRBV10-3 NA
CARSAGGDGELAFF TGTGCCAGATCAGCAGGGGGGGACGGAGAACTAGCTTTCTTT TRBJ1-1 NA TRBV7-5 NA
CASSLGFLGGGDEKLFF TGTGCCAGCAGCTTGGGCTTTTTAGGGGGCGGAGATGAAAAACTGTTTTTT TRBJ1-4 TRBD1 TRBV11-2 NA
CARSVATGGGQGVYEQYF TGTGCCCGCAGCGTAGCTACGGGAGGGGGACAGGGGGTCTACGAGCAGTACTTC TRBJ2-7 TRBD1 TRBV9 NA
CSVTDRGYNEQFF TGCAGCGTGACGGACAGGGGCTACAATGAGCAGTTCTTC TRBJ2-1 TRBD1 TRBV29-1 NA
CATSSQNHGGRETQYF TGTGCCACCAGCTCACAAAACCACGGGGGGCGGGAGACCCAGTACTTC TRBJ2-5 NA TRBV24-1 NA
CASSLLRQTEAFF TGTGCCAGCAGTTTATTGAGGCAGACTGAAGCTTTCTTT TRBJ1-1 NA TRBV27 NA
CASSPTIAGGYYNEQFF TGTGCCAGCAGCCCAACCATAGCGGGGGGGTATTACAATGAGCAGTTCTTC TRBJ2-1 TRBD2 TRBV9 NA
CASSPQGRTDTQYF TGTGCCAGCAGCCCCCAGGGGAGAACAGATACGCAGTATTTT TRBJ2-3 NA TRBV7-9 NA
CASSYSIWFRFYEQYF TGTGCCAGCAGTTACTCGATATGGTTCAGATTCTACGAGCAGTACTTC TRBJ2-7 NA TRBV6-7 once
CASSQLLQGSYNSPLHF TGCGCCAGCAGCCAGTTATTACAGGGATCCTATAATTCACCCCTCCACTTT TRBJ1-6 NA TRBV5-1 NA
CASSPTGDYGYTF TGTGCCAGCTCACCGACAGGGGACTATGGCTACACCTTC TRBJ1-2 TRBD1 TRBV18 NA
CASSQDAGQPNEKLFF TGTGCCAGCAGCCAAGATGCGGGACAGCCTAATGAAAAACTGTTTTTT TRBJ1-4 TRBD1 TRBV3-1/TRBV3-2 NA
CASSQALGGPQETQYF TGTGCCAGCAGCCAAGCACTTGGGGGACCCCAAGAGACCCAGTACTTC TRBJ2-5 NA TRBV4-2 NA
CASSQRAVGGNQPQHF TGTGCCAGCAGCCAAAGGGCGGTTGGGGGCAATCAGCCCCAGCATTTT TRBJ1-5 NA TRBV2 NA
CASSYGTGLNTEAFF TGCGCCAGCAGCTACGGGACAGGCTTAAACACTGAAGCTTTCTTT TRBJ1-1 TRBD1 TRBV5-1 NA
CASRPRETANSPLHF TGTGCCAGCAGACCTCGGGAGACTGCTAATTCACCCCTCCACTTT TRBJ1-6 NA TRBV27 NA
CASISALQETQYF TGTGCCAGCATTTCAGCCCTCCAAGAGACCCAGTACTTC TRBJ2-5 NA TRBV6-5 NA
CASNPGAGSNQPQHF TGTGCCAGCAATCCGGGGGCTGGTAGCAATCAGCCCCAGCATTTT TRBJ1-5 NA TRBV6-5 NA
CASSQENRDRGFYGYTF TGCGCCAGCAGCCAAGAGAACCGGGACAGGGGATTCTATGGCTACACCTTC TRBJ1-2 TRBD1 TRBV4-1 NA
CASRGGGTLGYTF TGTGCCAGCCGGGGGGGTGGGACGCTGGGCTACACCTTC TRBJ1-2 NA TRBV3-1/TRBV3-2 NA
CASSPTNRGLWDYTF TGTGCCAGCTCACCTACAAACAGGGGCCTATGGGACTACACCTTC TRBJ1-2 TRBD1 TRBV18 NA
CASSIAKGQGDYEQYF TGTGCCAGCAGCATCGCTAAGGGACAGGGGGACTACGAGCAGTACTTC TRBJ2-7 TRBD1 TRBV7-9 NA
CASSHNTGELFF TGTGCCAGCAGCCATAACACCGGGGAGCTGTTTTTT TRBJ2-2 NA TRBV3-1/TRBV3-2 NA
CASAPRGSGNTIYF TGTGCTAGTGCCCCCAGGGGGTCGGGAAACACCATATATTTT TRBJ1-3 TRBD1 TRBV12-5 few
CASSEGNAKEKLFF TGTGCCAGCAGCGAAGGGAACGCGAAAGAAAAACTGTTTTTT TRBJ1-4 NA TRBV9 NA
CSATMSEAFF TGCAGTGCTACGATGAGCGAAGCTTTCTTT TRBJ1-1 NA TRBV20-1 once
CASSLGVSSGNTIYF TGTGCCAGCAGCTTAGGAGTATCATCAGGAAACACCATATATTTT TRBJ1-3 NA TRBV11-2 once
CASSARNYGYTF TGTGCCAGCAGTGCCAGGAACTATGGCTACACCTTC TRBJ1-2 NA TRBV2 NA
CASSDTGRGETQYF TGTGCCAGTAGTGATACAGGGAGGGGTGAGACCCAGTACTTC TRBJ2-5 NA TRBV19 NA
CASSTWDWGNNSPLHF TGTGCCAGCAGTACATGGGACTGGGGAAATAATTCACCCCTCCACTTT TRBJ1-6 NA TRBV27 NA
CASSLGSGMNYGYTF TGTGCCAGCAGCTTAGGTTCAGGGATGAACTATGGCTACACCTTC TRBJ1-2 NA TRBV11-2 NA
CASSEWQSYEQYF TGTGCCAGCAGCGAATGGCAGTCCTACGAGCAGTACTTC TRBJ2-7 NA TRBV6-2/TRBV6-3 NA
CASSVGTSGLDSSYNEQFF TGTGCCAGCAGCGTAGGGACTAGCGGGCTTGATAGCTCCTACAATGAGCAGTTCTTC TRBJ2-1 TRBD2 TRBV9 NA
CASRVTGMYGYTF TGTGCCAGCAGAGTTACAGGGATGTATGGCTACACCTTC TRBJ1-2 NA TRBV2 NA
CASLLVPFSGELFF TGTGCCAGCCTTCTCGTCCCCTTCAGCGGGGAGCTGTTTTTT TRBJ2-2 NA TRBV6-5 NA